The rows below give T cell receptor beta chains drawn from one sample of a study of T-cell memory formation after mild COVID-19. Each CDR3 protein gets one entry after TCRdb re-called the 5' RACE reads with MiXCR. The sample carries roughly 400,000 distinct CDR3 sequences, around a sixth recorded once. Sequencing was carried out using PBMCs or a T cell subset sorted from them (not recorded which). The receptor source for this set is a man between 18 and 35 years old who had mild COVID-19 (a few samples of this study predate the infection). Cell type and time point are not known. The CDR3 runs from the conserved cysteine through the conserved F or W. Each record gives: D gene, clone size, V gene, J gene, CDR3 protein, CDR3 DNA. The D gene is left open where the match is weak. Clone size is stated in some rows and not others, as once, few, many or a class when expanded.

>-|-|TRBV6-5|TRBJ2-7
CASSYSIGTDYEQYF
TGTGCCAGCAGTTACTCGATAGGCACCGACTACGAGCAGTACTTC
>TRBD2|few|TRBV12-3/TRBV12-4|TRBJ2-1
CASSPRGAGGLEQFF
TGTGCCAGCAGTCCTCGAGGAGCGGGGGGGCTGGAGCAGTTCTTC
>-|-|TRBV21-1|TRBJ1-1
CASSPIYQKGDTEAFF
TGTGCCAGCAGCCCTATTTACCAAAAGGGGGACACTGAAGCTTTCTTT
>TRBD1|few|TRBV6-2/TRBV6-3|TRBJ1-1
CASRRQGWNTEAFF
TGTGCCAGCAGACGACAGGGTTGGAACACTGAAGCTTTCTTT
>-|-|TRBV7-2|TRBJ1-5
CASSLVVKEPQHF
TGTGCCAGCAGCTTAGTTGTGAAGGAGCCCCAGCATTTT
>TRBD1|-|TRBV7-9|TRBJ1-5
CASSRTGGHQPQHF
TGTGCCAGCAGCCGGACAGGGGGCCATCAGCCCCAGCATTTT
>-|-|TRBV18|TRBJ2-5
CASSPREAQGETQYF
TGTGCCAGCTCACCACGGGAAGCTCAGGGGGAGACCCAGTACTTC
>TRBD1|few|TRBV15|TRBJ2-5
CATSGTGQGGETQYF
TGTGCCACCAGCGGGACTGGACAGGGCGGAGAGACCCAGTACTTC
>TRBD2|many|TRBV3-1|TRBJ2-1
CASSQDAGGAPEQFF
TGTGCCAGCAGCCAAGATGCCGGGGGGGCCCCCGAGCAGTTCTTC
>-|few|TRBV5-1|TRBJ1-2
CASSDSQGDYGYTF
TGCGCCAGCAGCGACTCACAAGGAGACTATGGCTACACCTTC
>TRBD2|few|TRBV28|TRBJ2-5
CASSPQKTSGGGETQYF
TGTGCCAGCAGTCCTCAAAAAACTAGCGGGGGAGGGGAGACCCAGTACTTC
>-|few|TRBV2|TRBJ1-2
CASSVGTGNYGYTF
TGTGCCAGCAGTGTTGGAACAGGGAACTATGGCTACACCTTC
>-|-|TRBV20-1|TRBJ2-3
CSARAGTSTDTQYF
TGCAGTGCTAGAGCGGGGACTAGCACAGATACGCAGTATTTT
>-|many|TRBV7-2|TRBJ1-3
CASSFTRDIGNTIYF
TGTGCCAGCAGCTTTACCCGGGACATAGGAAACACCATATATTTT
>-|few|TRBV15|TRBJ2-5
CATSSAGETQYF
TGTGCCACCAGCAGTGCCGGAGAGACCCAGTACTTC
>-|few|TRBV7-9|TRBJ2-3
CASSLIRDRPVDTQYF
TGTGCCAGCAGCTTAATTCGAGACAGGCCGGTGGATACGCAGTATTTT
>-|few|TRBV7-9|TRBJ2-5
CASSLAGEGQETQYF
TGTGCCAGCAGCTTAGCCGGTGAAGGGCAAGAGACCCAGTACTTC
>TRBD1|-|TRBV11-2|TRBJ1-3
CASSYTGTEENTIYF
TGTGCCAGCAGCTACACCGGGACAGAGGAAAACACCATATATTTT
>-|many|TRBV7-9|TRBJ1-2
CASSLPQYRDPEVSYTF
TGTGCCAGCAGCTTACCTCAATACAGGGACCCAGAAGTAAGCTACACCTTC
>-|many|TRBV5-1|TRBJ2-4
CASSLGWGNIQYF
TGCGCCAGCAGCTTGGGTTGGGGAAACATTCAGTACTTC
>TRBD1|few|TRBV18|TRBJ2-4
CASSLDRGQAKNIQYF
TGTGCCAGCTCCCTTGACAGGGGGCAAGCCAAAAACATTCAGTACTTC
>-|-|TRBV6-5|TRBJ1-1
CTSSNVVEGTEAFF
TGTACCAGCAGTAACGTGGTGGAAGGCACTGAAGCTTTCTTT
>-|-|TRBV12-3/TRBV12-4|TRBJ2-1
CASSRGLHNEQFF
TGTGCCAGCAGCAGGGGACTGCACAATGAGCAGTTCTTC
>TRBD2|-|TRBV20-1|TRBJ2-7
CSARVGLAGTDEQYF
TGCAGTGCTAGAGTGGGACTAGCGGGGACTGACGAGCAGTACTTC
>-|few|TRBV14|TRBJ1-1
CASSPRSFLSVGQGRTEAFF
TGTGCCAGCAGCCCAAGAAGCTTTTTAAGTGTGGGTCAGGGGAGGACTGAAGCTTTCTTT
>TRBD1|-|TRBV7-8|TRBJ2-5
CASSLMGGRGYQETQYF
TGTGCCAGCAGCTTAATGGGTGGCAGGGGGTACCAAGAGACCCAGTACTTC
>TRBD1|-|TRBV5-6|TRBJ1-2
CASSLVGARWTGVYGYTF
TGTGCCAGCAGCTTGGTGGGGGCCCGTTGGACAGGGGTCTATGGCTACACCTTC
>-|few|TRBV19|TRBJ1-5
CASRTGEAQHF
TGTGCCAGTAGAACGGGGGAGGCCCAGCATTTT
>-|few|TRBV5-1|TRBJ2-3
CASSSGAQRSTDTQYF
TGCGCCAGCAGCTCGGGAGCACAGCGCAGCACAGATACGCAGTATTTT
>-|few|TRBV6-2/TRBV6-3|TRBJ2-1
CASSYSTSSYNEQFF
TGTGCCAGCAGTTACTCGACAAGCTCCTACAATGAGCAGTTCTTC
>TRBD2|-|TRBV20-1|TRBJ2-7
CSAIAGFSYEQYF
TGCAGTGCAATAGCGGGGTTCTCCTACGAGCAGTACTTC
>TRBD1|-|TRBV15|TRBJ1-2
CATSLGQGYYGYTF
TGTGCCACCAGCCTTGGACAGGGGTACTATGGCTACACCTTC
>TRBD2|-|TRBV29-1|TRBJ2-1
CSAGGIGYNEQFF
TGCAGTGCGGGGGGCATTGGCTACAATGAGCAGTTCTTC
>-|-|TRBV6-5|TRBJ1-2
CASSPTWGSGGYTF
TGTGCCAGCAGTCCCACGTGGGGAAGCGGTGGCTACACCTTC
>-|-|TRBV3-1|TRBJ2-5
CASSQVGGETQYF
TGTGCCAGCAGCCAAGTCGGCGGAGAGACCCAGTACTTC
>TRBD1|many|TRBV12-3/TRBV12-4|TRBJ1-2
CASSGSGTGGLRGYTF
TGTGCCAGCAGTGGATCCGGGACAGGGGGCCTTCGGGGCTACACCTTC
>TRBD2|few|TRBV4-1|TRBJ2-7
CASSHSGGSYEQYF
TGCGCCAGCAGCCACAGCGGGGGTTCTTACGAGCAGTACTTC
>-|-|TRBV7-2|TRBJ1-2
CASSLEVIYGYTF
TGTGCCAGCAGCTTAGAGGTTATCTATGGCTACACCTTC
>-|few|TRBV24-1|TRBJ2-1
CATGTGHNEQFF
TGTGCCACCGGAACAGGACACAATGAGCAGTTCTTC
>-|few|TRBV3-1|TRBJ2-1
CASGEVQGIHNEQFF
TGTGCCAGCGGCGAGGTCCAGGGGATTCACAATGAGCAGTTCTTC
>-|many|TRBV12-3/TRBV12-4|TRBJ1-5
CASSLPGGNQPQHF
TGTGCCAGCAGTTTACCGGGGGGGAATCAGCCCCAGCATTTT
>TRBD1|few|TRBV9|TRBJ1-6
CASRETGLDSPLHF
TGTGCCAGCAGAGAGACAGGGTTGGATTCACCCCTCCACTTT
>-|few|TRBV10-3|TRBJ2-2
CAISAWGQVTGELFF
TGTGCCATCAGTGCGTGGGGGCAGGTCACCGGGGAGCTGTTTTTT
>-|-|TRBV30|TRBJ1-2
CAWSVKAGYGYTF
TGTGCCTGGAGTGTAAAGGCAGGCTATGGCTACACCTTC
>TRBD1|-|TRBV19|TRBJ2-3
CASSIVGGQGNTQYF
TGTGCCAGTAGTATAGTAGGGGGACAGGGGAATACGCAGTATTTT
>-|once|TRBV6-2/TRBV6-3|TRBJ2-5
CASSYDRRTLQETQYF
TGTGCCAGCAGTTACGACAGGAGAACGCTACAAGAGACCCAGTACTTC
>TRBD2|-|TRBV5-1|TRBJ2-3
CASSLDGLAGGSADTQYF
TGCGCCAGCAGCTTGGACGGACTAGCGGGGGGGTCCGCAGATACGCAGTATTTT
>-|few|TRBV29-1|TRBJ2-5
CSVARDGEETQYF
TGCAGCGTTGCCAGGGACGGAGAAGAGACCCAGTACTTC
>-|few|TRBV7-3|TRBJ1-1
CASSLAGGGSNTEAFF
TGTGCCAGCAGCTTAGCGGGGGGCGGTTCGAACACTGAAGCTTTCTTT